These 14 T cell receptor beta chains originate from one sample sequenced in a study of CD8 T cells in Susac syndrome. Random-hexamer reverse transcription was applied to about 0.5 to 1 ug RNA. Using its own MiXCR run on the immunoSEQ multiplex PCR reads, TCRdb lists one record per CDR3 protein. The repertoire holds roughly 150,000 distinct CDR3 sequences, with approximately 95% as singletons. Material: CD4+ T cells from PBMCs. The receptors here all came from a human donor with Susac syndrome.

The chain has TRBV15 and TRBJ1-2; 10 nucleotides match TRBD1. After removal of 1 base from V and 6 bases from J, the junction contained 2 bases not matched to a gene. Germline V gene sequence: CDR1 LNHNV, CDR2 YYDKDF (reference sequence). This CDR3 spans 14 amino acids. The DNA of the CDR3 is TGTGCCACCAGCAGAGCCGGGACAGGGGATGGCTACACCTTC. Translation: CATSRAGTGDGYTF.

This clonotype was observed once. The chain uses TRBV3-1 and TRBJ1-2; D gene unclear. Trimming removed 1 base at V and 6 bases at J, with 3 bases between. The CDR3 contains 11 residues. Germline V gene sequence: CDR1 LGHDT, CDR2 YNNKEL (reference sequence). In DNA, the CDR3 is TGTGCCAGCAGCCAAGGGGATGGCTACACCTTC. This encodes CASSQGDGYTF.

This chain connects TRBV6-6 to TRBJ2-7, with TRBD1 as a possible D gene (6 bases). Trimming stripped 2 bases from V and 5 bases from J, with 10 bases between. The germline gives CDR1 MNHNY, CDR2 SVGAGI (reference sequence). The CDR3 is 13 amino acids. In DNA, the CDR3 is TGTGCCAGCAGTTACCCAGGGGCCCACGAGCAGTACTTC. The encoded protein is CASSYPGAHEQYF.

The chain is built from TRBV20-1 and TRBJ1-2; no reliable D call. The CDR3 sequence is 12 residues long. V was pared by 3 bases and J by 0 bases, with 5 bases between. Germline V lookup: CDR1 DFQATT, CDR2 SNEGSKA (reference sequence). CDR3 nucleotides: TGCAGTGCTAGTACAGCTAACTATGGCTACACCTTC. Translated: CSASTANYGYTF.

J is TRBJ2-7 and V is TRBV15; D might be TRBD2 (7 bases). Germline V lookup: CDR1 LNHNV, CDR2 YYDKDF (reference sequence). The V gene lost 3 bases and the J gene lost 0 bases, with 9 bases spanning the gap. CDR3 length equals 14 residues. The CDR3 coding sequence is TGTGCCACCAGCAGCCGGGGGGCCTCCTACGAGCAGTACTTC. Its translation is CATSSRGASYEQYF. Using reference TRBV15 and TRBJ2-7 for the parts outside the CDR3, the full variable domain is DAMVIQNPRYQVTQFGKPVTLSCSQTLNHNVMYWYQQKSSQAPKLLFHYYDKDFNNEADTPDNFQSRRPNTSFCFLDIRSPGLGDTAMYLCATSSRGASYEQYFGPGTRLTVT.

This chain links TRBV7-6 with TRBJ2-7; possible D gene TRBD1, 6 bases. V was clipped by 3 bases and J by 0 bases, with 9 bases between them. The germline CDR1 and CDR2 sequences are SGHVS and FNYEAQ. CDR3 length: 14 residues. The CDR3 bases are TGTGCCAGCAGCTTCGGGACAAGCTCCTACGAGCAGTACTTC. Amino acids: CASSFGTSSYEQYF.

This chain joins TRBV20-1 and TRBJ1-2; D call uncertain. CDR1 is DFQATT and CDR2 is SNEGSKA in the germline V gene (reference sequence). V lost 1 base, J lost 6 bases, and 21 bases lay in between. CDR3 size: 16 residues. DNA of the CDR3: TGCAGTGCTAGAGGAGGCACGGCAGGAACGCCCGATGGCTACACCTTC. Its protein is CSARGGTAGTPDGYTF.

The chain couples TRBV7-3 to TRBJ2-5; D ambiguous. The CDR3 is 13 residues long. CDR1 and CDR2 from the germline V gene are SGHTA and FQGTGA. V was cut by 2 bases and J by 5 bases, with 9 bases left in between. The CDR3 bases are TGTGCCAGCAGCTTACGGCCCTTGGAGACCCAGTACTTC. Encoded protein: CASSLRPLETQYF.

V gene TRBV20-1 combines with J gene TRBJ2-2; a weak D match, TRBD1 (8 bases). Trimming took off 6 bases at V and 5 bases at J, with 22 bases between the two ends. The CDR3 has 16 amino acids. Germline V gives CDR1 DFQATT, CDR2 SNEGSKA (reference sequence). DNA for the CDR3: TGCAGTGCCACAGGGGGGGGGCCTAAAAGGACCGGGGAGCTGTTTTTT. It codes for CSATGGGPKRTGELFF.

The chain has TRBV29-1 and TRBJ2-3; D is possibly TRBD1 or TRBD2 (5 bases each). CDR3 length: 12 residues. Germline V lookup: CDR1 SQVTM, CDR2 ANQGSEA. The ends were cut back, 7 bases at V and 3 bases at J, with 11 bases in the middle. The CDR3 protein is CSGERGTDTQYF. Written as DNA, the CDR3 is TGCAGCGGGGAGAGGGGTACAGATACGCAGTATTTT.

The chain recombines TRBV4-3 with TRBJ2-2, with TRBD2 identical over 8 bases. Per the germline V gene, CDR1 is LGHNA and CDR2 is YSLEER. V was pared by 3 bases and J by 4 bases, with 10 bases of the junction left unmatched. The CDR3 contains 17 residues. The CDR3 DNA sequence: TGCGCCAGCAGCCATGTGTCCAGCGGGGGTTCCACCGGGGAGCTGTTTTTT. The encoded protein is CASSHVSSGGSTGELFF.

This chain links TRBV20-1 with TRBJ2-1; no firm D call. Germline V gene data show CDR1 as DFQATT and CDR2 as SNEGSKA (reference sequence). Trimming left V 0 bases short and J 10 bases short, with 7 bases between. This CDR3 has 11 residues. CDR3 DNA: TGCAGTGCTAGAGAAGCCTACGAGCAGTTCTTC. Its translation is CSAREAYEQFF.

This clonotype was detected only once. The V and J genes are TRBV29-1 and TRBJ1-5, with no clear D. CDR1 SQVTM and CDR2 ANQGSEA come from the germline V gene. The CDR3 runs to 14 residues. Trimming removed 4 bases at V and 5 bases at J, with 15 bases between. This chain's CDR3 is CSVGDSGLDQPQHF. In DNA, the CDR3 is TGCAGCGTTGGAGACTCCGGCCTGGATCAGCCCCAGCATTTT. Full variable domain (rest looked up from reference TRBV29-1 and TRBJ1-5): SAVISQKPSRDICQRGTSLTIQCQVDSQVTMMFWYRQQPGQSLTLIATANQGSEATYESGFVIDKFPISRPNLTFSTLTVSNMSPEDSSIYLCSVGDSGLDQPQHFGDGTRLSIL.

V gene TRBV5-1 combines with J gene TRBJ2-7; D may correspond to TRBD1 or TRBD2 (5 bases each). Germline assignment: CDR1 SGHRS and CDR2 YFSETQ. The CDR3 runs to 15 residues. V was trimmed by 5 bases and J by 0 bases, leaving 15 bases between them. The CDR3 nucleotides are TGCGCCAGCAGGGGGGATGCAGGCTACTCCTACGAGCAGTACTTC. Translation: CASRGDAGYSYEQYF.